Listed here are 25 T cell receptor beta chains from one sample, sequenced in a study of T cell clonotyping in hematopoietic cell transplantation. Here immunoSEQ multiplex PCR was the method, and the copy in TCRdb shows in-frame clones only, minus some. The sample carries 15,000 to 20,000 clones, about 80% recorded once. The sample's time point: recipient sample about 28 days before transplant, after cytoreduction. The sample was peripheral blood mononuclear cells, taken before stem cell transplant. Receptors originate from a man in his 60s with acute myeloid leukemia. Some clones in this sample may be carry-over from other donors' samples.

The chain employs TRBV10-3 and TRBJ1-1; the D is unclear. The CDR3 contains 11 residues. The V and J ends lost 2 bases and 4 bases respectively, with 2 bases between them. Germline CDR1 reads ENHRY; CDR2 reads SYGVKD. Written as DNA, the CDR3 is TGTGCCATCAGTGAGCGCACTGAAGCTTTCTTT. This encodes CAISERTEAFF.

The genes are TRBV27 and TRBJ2-1; 7 bases match TRBD1. This CDR3 is built from 13 residues. Germline V gene sequence: CDR1 MNHEY, CDR2 SMNVEV (reference sequence). After removal of 4 bases from V and 8 bases from J, the junction contained 5 bases not matched to a gene. The CDR3, as DNA: TGTGCCAGCAGTTCCCCGACAGGGCATGAGCAGTTCTTC. This codes for CASSSPTGHEQFF.

Only a few counts were recorded for this clone. The chain carries TRBV6-5 and TRBJ2-1; 8 bases align to TRBD2. Per the germline V gene, CDR1 is MNHEY and CDR2 is SVGAGI. Losses at the gene ends were 6 bases for V and 9 bases for J; bases not matched to a gene: 1. The CDR3 extends over 11 amino acids. CDR3 coding DNA: TGTGCCAGCAGCCGGGAGGGTGAGCAGTTCTTC. This sequence encodes CASSREGEQFF.

The rearrangement links TRBV27 to TRBJ2-7; TRBD1 aligns across 10 bases. The CDR3 consists of 15 residues. The V segment lost 6 bases and the J segment 5 bases; nucleotides outside the gene matches: 10. Per germline, CDR1 MNHEY and CDR2 SMNVEV (reference sequence). The CDR3 loop is CASSSPGQGSDEQYF. The CDR3 DNA sequence: TGTGCCAGCAGCTCCCCGGGACAGGGGTCCGACGAGCAGTACTTC.

The sample holds a few counts of this clone. The CDR3 nucleotides read TGTGCCTGGAGCCCTAGCGGGGTCCCAGATACGCAGTATTTT. This gives the protein CAWSPSGVPDTQYF. This chain uses TRBV30 with TRBJ2-3; 9 nucleotides agree with TRBD2. The CDR3 consists of 14 residues. Germline CDR1 and CDR2: GTSNPN and SVGIG (reference sequence). V was pared by 3 bases and J by 4 bases, with 5 bases of the junction left unmatched.

This sequence joins TRBV9 and TRBJ1-3; D is perhaps TRBD1 (6 bases). The CDR3 has 19 residues. The V gene's germline CDR1 is SGDLS and CDR2 YYNGEE. V lost 4 bases and J lost 0, with 23 bases in between. The CDR3 region has the DNA TGTGCCAGCAGCCCGAACCTCCCAGGGGTGGTTTCCTCTGGAAACACCATATATTTT. Amino acids: CASSPNLPGVVSSGNTIYF.

The chain has TRBV19 and TRBJ2-1, with a weak D call TRBD2 (6 bases). V lost 5 bases to trimming and J lost 0 bases, with 17 bases between them. The V gene's germline CDR1 is LNHDA and CDR2 SQIVND (reference sequence). The CDR3 spans 17 residues. CDR3 residues: CASSLALGGSSYNEQFF. CDR3 sequence (DNA): TGTGCCAGTAGTCTCGCCCTCGGGGGAAGCTCCTACAATGAGCAGTTCTTC.

This clone was counted a few times. The chain has TRBV30 and TRBJ1-3; the D is unclear. Trimming cost V 4 bases and J 2 bases, with 9 bases left between them. The CDR3 spans 13 residues. Germline assignment: CDR1 GTSNPN and CDR2 SVGIG (reference sequence). This CDR3 reads CAWTTLAGNTIYF. The CDR3 DNA is TGTGCCTGGACGACACTCGCTGGAAACACCATATATTTT.

V usage is TRBV28 and J usage is TRBJ1-1; 7 positions match TRBD1. This CDR3 region has 15 residues. V was clipped by 6 bases and J by 3 bases; unmatched bases: 10. The germline V gene encodes CDR1 MDHEN and CDR2 SYDVKM. CDR3: CASSPPYRGDTEAFF. In nucleotides, the CDR3 is TGTGCCAGCAGCCCACCCTACAGGGGAGACACTGAAGCTTTCTTT.

This clone has a handful of counts. Compared with germline, one end of the junction differs, possibly owing to a read error. The J gene is TRBJ2-2, the V gene TRBV7-7, with D possibly being TRBD2 (6 bases). From germline, CDR1 is SSHAT and CDR2 FNYEAQ (reference sequence). The CDR3 spans 14 residues. The CDR3 DNA is TGTGCTAGCAGCGTTAGCGGGAACACCGGGGAGCTGTTTTTT. Translation gives CASSVSGNTGELFF.

This clone was counted once. J is TRBJ2-7 and V is TRBV7-3; 7 nucleotides match TRBD1. There are 14 residues in the CDR3. Trimming took 4 bases from V and 1 from J; bases not matched to a gene: 4. Germline V lookup: CDR1 SGHTA, CDR2 FQGTGA. The CDR3 DNA is TGTGCCAGCAGCTACGGGACAGCTTCCTACGAGCAGTACTTC. Amino acids: CASSYGTASYEQYF. Complete variable domain (other parts from reference TRBV7-3 and TRBJ2-7): GAGVSQTPSNKVTEKGKYVELRCDPISGHTALYWYRQSLGQGPEFLIYFQGTGAADDSGLPNDRFFAVRPEGSVSTLKIQRTERGDSAVYLCASSYGTASYEQYFGPGTRLTVT.

This sequence joins TRBV11-3 and TRBJ2-7; D is ambiguous. Trimming left V 4 bases short and J 4 bases short, with 11 bases between. The CDR3 loop spans 13 amino acids. Germline V gene lookup returns CDR1 SGHNT and CDR2 YENEEA. CDR3 residues: CASSSEGAYEQYF. The CDR3 DNA sequence: TGTGCCAGCAGCTCCGAAGGAGCTTACGAGCAGTACTTC.

In this sample, this clone is medium-sized. The gene calls are TRBV18 and TRBJ1-4, with a tentative D call TRBD1 (5 bases). With 3 bases removed from V and 4 bases from J, the gap between germline ends came to 12 bases. The germline CDR1 and CDR2 sequences are KGHSH and LQKENI. This CDR3 has 15 residues. The CDR3 region is CASSPLRESNEKLFF. The DNA for the CDR3 is TGTGCCAGCTCACCGCTCAGGGAGAGTAATGAAAAACTGTTTTTT.

V is TRBV7-2 and J is TRBJ1-1, with 9 positions matching TRBD1. This CDR3 comprises 17 residues. Germline CDR1 SGHTA, CDR2 FQGNSA. The junction had 10 bases not matched to a gene; V was cut back by 5 bases and J by 0 bases. Here the CDR3 DNA reads TGTGCCAGCAGCCCACGTCCCGGGACAGGGATGAACACTGAAGCTTTCTTT. This gives the protein CASSPRPGTGMNTEAFF.

The V gene is TRBV6-6, the J gene TRBJ1-2; D gene unclear. The germline CDR1 and CDR2 sequences are MNHNY and SVGAGI (reference sequence). Trimming removed 6 bases at V and 8 bases at J, with 16 bases between. CDR3 length: 13 amino acids. CDR3 sequence: CASRIQTASGYTF. In DNA form, the CDR3 reads TGTGCCAGCAGGATACAGACGGCGTCGGGCTACACCTTC.

The chain joins TRBV7-2 to TRBJ2-2; 8 positions match TRBD2. The CDR3 has 18 amino acids. Germline V gene sequence: CDR1 SGHTA, CDR2 FQGNSA. With 3 bases clipped from V and 4 bases from J, the junction kept 13 bases outside the gene matches. The CDR3 here is CASSLGLVSPGGTGELFF. The CDR3 bases are TGTGCCAGCAGCTTGGGACTAGTAAGCCCCGGGGGCACCGGGGAGCTGTTTTTT.

This clone was counted only a few times. V is TRBV5-1 and J is TRBJ2-7, with TRBD1 as a possible D gene (6 bases). Trimming left V 2 bases short and J 7 bases short, with 13 bases between. This CDR3 spans 13 amino acids. Germline CDR1 and CDR2: SGHRS and YFSETQ. The CDR3: CASSLRTVGEQYF. DNA for the CDR3: TGCGCCAGCAGCTTAAGGACAGTCGGAGAGCAGTACTTC.

The chain has TRBV19 and TRBJ1-5, with D possibly being TRBD1 (6 bases). Trimming pared 5 bases from V and 5 bases from J, leaving 13 bases between. CDR1 is LNHDA, CDR2 SQIVND, per germline (reference sequence). The CDR3 totals 14 residues. The CDR3 loop reads CASSYGRQDQPQHF. The CDR3 DNA follows: TGTGCCAGTAGTTACGGAAGACAGGATCAGCCCCAGCATTTT.

V gene TRBV7-3 combines with J gene TRBJ1-6; D is perhaps TRBD1 (5 bases). The CDR3 sequence is 14 residues long. Germline V lookup: CDR1 SGHTA, CDR2 FQGTGA. The V end lost 5 bases, the J end lost 7 bases, and 12 bases lay between the germline ends. CDR3 DNA: TGTGCCAGCAGCCGGGAAGGGGCCAATTCACCCCTCCACTTT. The encoded protein is CASSREGANSPLHF.

The gene calls are TRBV7-3 and TRBJ2-7; D call uncertain. Germline loops: CDR1 SGHTA, CDR2 FQGTGA. This CDR3 spans 15 amino acids. Trimming shortened V by 2 bases and J by 9 bases, and 20 bases separated the two germline ends. DNA of the CDR3: TGTGCCAGCAGCTTAGTGGGTAACCTACGGGCAGTGCAGTACTTC. Protein: CASSLVGNLRAVQYF.

CDR3 protein: CASSQTWGCEKLFF. In DNA, the CDR3 is TGCGCCAGCAGTCAAACTTGGGGTTGCGAAAAACTGTTTTTT. The chain joins TRBV23-1 to TRBJ1-4; D not certain. TRBV23-1 is annotated as an ORF whose role is uncertain. There are 14 residues in the CDR3. V was pared by 2 bases and J by 8 bases, with 12 bases between.

CDR3 sequence: CASSVSTGSEAFF. In nucleotides, the CDR3 is TGTGCCAGCAGCGTATCGACAGGTAGTGAAGCTTTCTTT. This chain uses TRBV9 with TRBJ1-1; D perhaps matches TRBD1 (6 bases). Deletions cut 1 base from V and 7 bases from J, with 11 bases between. CDR1 and CDR2 (germline): SGDLS, YYNGEE. CDR3 length: 13 amino acids.

The chain is built from TRBV19 and TRBJ2-2; D assignment may be TRBD1 or TRBD2 (6 bases each). The germline V gene encodes CDR1 LNHDA and CDR2 SQIVND (reference sequence). The V end lost 6 bases, the J end lost 0 bases, and 23 bases lay between the germline ends. The CDR3 covers 19 residues. CDR3: CASSPVHLGGGTNTGELFF. The CDR3 DNA is TGTGCCAGTAGCCCCGTCCACCTAGGAGGGGGGACGAACACCGGGGAGCTGTTTTTT.

The rearrangement links TRBV6-5 to TRBJ1-1; D is uncertain. Germline V lookup: CDR1 MNHEY, CDR2 SVGAGI. This CDR3 spans 13 amino acids. With 4 bases removed from V and 1 base from J, the gap between germline ends came to 7 bases. The CDR3 DNA is TGTGCCAGCAGTTTATCGGGGAACACTGAAGCTTTCTTT. Its protein product is CASSLSGNTEAFF.

This chain links TRBV11-3 with TRBJ2-5; maybe TRBD1 (5 bases). Trimming took off 1 base at V and 4 bases at J, with 10 bases between the two ends. The CDR3 is 14 residues long. Germline CDR1 reads SGHNT; CDR2 reads YENEEA. The CDR3 loop is CASSLGGRAETQYF. The CDR3, as DNA: TGTGCCAGCAGCTTAGGCGGCAGGGCAGAGACCCAGTACTTC.